What follows are 11 T cell receptor beta chains derived from one specimen sequenced in a study of cytomegalovirus exposure and HLA in healthy donors. Primers for the PCR totalled 60 Vbeta and 13 Jbeta. Produced via immunoSEQ multiplex PCR; TCRdb's table is partial and in-frame only. The sample includes about 230,000 clones, roughly 78% of them seen just once. Sequenced: PBMCs. Receptors originate from a boy between 10 and 17 years old in good health and CMV-seronegative.

This clone occurred a few times. The CDR3, as DNA: TGTGCCAGCACCCCGCGTTGGAACTATGGCTACACCTTC. Protein sequence: CASTPRWNYGYTF. The chain couples TRBV7-9 to TRBJ1-2; D not certain. The CDR3 covers 13 residues. The germline V and J ends were trimmed by 7 bases and 2 bases, with 11 bases remaining between them. Germline V gene lookup returns CDR1 SEHNR and CDR2 FQNEAQ (reference sequence).

The rearrangement links TRBV2 to TRBJ2-1; 7 nucleotides agree with TRBD2. CDR1 and CDR2 from the germline V gene are SNHLY and FYNNEI. With 2 bases clipped from V and 3 bases from J, the junction kept 4 bases outside the gene matches. The CDR3 consists of 15 residues. The CDR3: CASSESRGDYNEQFF. The CDR3 DNA follows: TGTGCCAGCAGTGAAAGTCGGGGGGACTACAATGAGCAGTTCTTC. The full variable domain, with the rest looked up from reference TRBV2 and TRBJ2-1, is EPEVTQTPSHQVTQMGQEVILRCVPISNHLYFYWYRQILGQKVEFLVSFYNNEISEKSEIFDDQFSVERPDGSNFTLKIRSTKLEDSAMYFCASSESRGDYNEQFFGPGTRLTVL.

The chain recombines TRBV7-3 with TRBJ2-7, with D perhaps matching TRBD1 (6 bases). From germline, CDR1 is SGHTA and CDR2 FQGTGA. V was cut by 2 bases and J by 1 base, with 15 bases left in between. CDR3 length: 16 amino acids. CDR3 loop: CASSLEGTSDSYEQYF. DNA of the CDR3: TGTGCCAGCAGCTTAGAAGGGACATCGGATTCCTACGAGCAGTACTTC.

The V gene is TRBV18, the J gene TRBJ2-7, with D possibly being TRBD2 (6 bases). Germline assignment: CDR1 KGHSH and CDR2 LQKENI. The CDR3 is made up of 16 amino acids. Trimming pared 4 bases from V and 4 bases from J, leaving 20 bases between. CDR3 residues: CASSHRDSVLLYEQYF. Here the CDR3 DNA reads TGTGCCAGCTCACACCGGGACTCAGTTCTGCTATACGAGCAGTACTTC.

This sequence joins TRBV7-9 and TRBJ2-6, with D possibly being TRBD1 (6 bases). This CDR3 is 16 amino acids long. Trimming shortened V by 5 bases and J by 2 bases, and 13 bases separated the two germline ends. Germline loops: CDR1 SEHNR, CDR2 FQNEAQ (reference sequence). This CDR3 reads CASSPTRTAGANVLTF. As DNA, the CDR3 is TGTGCCAGCAGCCCCACAAGGACAGCTGGGGCCAACGTCCTGACTTTC.

The chain uses TRBV7-9 and TRBJ2-7; TRBD1 might be the D (5 bases). This CDR3 spans 13 amino acids. From germline, CDR1 is SEHNR and CDR2 FQNEAQ (reference sequence). The V end was cut by 3 bases, the J end by 7 bases, with 13 bases between. The CDR3: CASSFPGLGEQYF. The CDR3 DNA follows: TGTGCCAGCAGCTTTCCAGGGCTGGGGGAGCAGTACTTC.

The chain employs TRBV27 and TRBJ1-2; unclear D gene. CDR1 MNHEY and CDR2 SMNVEV come from the germline V gene (reference sequence). The CDR3 spans 15 residues. The V end was cut by 6 bases, the J end by 8 bases, with 22 bases between. The CDR3 sequence: CASSLTRGREGGYTF. In nucleotides, the CDR3 is TGTGCCAGCAGCCTGACCAGAGGCCGGGAGGGCGGCTACACCTTC.

The CDR3 coding sequence is TGTGCCAGCAGAGGATGGGCGGGAGAGACCCAGTACTTC. This translates into CASRGWAGETQYF. This rearrangement joins TRBV11-2 to TRBJ2-5, with D possibly being TRBD2 (5 bases). Germline V gives CDR1 SGHAT, CDR2 FQNNGV. Between the trimmed V and J ends, which lost 6 bases and 4 bases, there was a span of 12 bases. The CDR3 totals 13 residues.

This clone showed up just a few times. The chain has TRBV5-1 and TRBJ1-2; 7 nucleotides line up with TRBD1. The CDR3 is 15 amino acids. After removal of 0 bases from V and 8 bases from J, the junction contained 10 bases not matched to a gene. Germline V gives CDR1 SGHRS, CDR2 YFSETQ. DNA for the CDR3: TGCGCCAGCAGCTTGGACAGGGGATATCAGTGGGGCTACACCTTC. Encoded protein: CASSLDRGYQWGYTF.

The CDR3 DNA reads TGTGCCAGCAGCCGGTATCTCGCGGGGGACTACAATGAGCAGTTCTTC. As protein: CASSRYLAGDYNEQFF. V usage is TRBV7-8 and J usage is TRBJ2-1; 7 positions match TRBD2. With 5 bases clipped from V and 3 bases from J, the junction kept 10 bases outside the gene matches. Germline V gene sequence: CDR1 SGHVS, CDR2 FQNEAQ. The CDR3 sequence is 16 residues long.

The chain carries TRBV6-1 and TRBJ2-1, with 10 bases that match TRBD2. This CDR3 has 15 residues. The V segment lost 3 bases and the J segment 8 bases; nucleotides outside the gene matches: 7. The germline V gene has CDR1 MNHNS and CDR2 SASEGT. The CDR3 spells CASSDTSGVFDEQFF. In DNA form, the CDR3 reads TGTGCCAGCAGTGATACTAGCGGGGTTTTCGATGAGCAGTTCTTC.